This TCR beta chain was retrieved from a study of cytomegalovirus exposure and HLA in healthy donors. 60 Vbeta and 13 Jbeta primers were used in PCR. Sequencing used immunoSEQ multiplex PCR; TCRdb keeps in-frame clones, though not all of them. The sample lists about 150,000 clones, over 70% occurring once. Study-wide points: A later analysis, which compared TCR beta chains of equal frequency, found the HLA-associated ones more clonally expanded. For most TCR sequences rarity was the rule, although some public TCRs occurred in many donors. Specificity for CMV antigens was confirmed in vitro for a few of the CMV-associated chains.

To note about this clone: As yet, its antigen is unknown.

The V and J ends lost 5 bases and 2 bases, in that order; junction bases with no gene match: 17. Germline-derived CDR1 and CDR2 are SGHTA and FQGNSA. CDR3 length equals 18 residues. This TCR was recovered from a man younger than 45 in good health and CMV-seronegative. The V call is TRBV7-2, the J call TRBJ2-7, with TRBD1 matching over 8 bases. The specimen was PBMCs. CDR3 sequence reads: CASSPFGTGREYTYEQYF. CDR3 DNA sequence: TGTGCCAGCAGCCCATTCGGGACAGGCCGGGAGTATACCTACGAGCAGTACTTC.